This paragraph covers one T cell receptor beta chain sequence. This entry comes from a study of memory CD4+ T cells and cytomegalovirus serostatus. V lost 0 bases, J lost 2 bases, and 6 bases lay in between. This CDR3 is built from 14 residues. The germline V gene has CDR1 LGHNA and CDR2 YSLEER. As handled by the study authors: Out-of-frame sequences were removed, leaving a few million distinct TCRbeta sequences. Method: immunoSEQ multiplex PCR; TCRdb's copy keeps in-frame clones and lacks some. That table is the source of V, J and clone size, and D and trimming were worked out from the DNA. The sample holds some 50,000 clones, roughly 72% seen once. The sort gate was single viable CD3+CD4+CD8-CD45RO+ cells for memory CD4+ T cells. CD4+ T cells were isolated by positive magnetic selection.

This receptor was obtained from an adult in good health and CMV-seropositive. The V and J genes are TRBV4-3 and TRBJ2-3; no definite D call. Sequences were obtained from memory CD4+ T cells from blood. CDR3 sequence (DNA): TGCGCCAGCAGCCAAGATCGGGCCACAGATACGCAGTATTTT. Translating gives CASSQDRATDTQYF.